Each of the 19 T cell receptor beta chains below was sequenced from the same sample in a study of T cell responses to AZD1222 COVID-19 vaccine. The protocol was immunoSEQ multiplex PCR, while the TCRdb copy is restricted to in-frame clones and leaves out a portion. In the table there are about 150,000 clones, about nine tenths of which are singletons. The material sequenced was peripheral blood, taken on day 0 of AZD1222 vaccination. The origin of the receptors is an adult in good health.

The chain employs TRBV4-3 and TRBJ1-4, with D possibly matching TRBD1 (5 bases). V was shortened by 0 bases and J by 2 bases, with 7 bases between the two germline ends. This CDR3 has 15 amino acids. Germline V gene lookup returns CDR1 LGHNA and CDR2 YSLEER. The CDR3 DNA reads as TGCGCCAGCAGCCAAGATGCAGGGACTAATGAAAAACTGTTTTTT. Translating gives CASSQDAGTNEKLFF.

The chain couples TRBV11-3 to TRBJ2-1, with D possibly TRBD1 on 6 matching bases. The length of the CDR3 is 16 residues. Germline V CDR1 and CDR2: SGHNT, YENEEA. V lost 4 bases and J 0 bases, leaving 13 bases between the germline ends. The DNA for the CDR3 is TGTGCCAGCAGCTCACCGGGACATCGCTCCTACAATGAGCAGTTCTTC. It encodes CASSSPGHRSYNEQFF.

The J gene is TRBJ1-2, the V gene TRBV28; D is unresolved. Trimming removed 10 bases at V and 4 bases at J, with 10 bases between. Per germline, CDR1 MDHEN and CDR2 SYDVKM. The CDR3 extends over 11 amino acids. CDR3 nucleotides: TGTGCCACAACTCTGGGCTATGGCTACACCTTC. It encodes CATTLGYGYTF.

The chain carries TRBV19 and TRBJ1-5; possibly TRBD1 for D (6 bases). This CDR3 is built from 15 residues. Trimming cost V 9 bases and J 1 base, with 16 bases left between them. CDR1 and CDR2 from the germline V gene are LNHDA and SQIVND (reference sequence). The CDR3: CASRVGGASNQPQHF. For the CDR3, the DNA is TGTGCCAGCAGGGTGGGGGGGGCAAGCAATCAGCCCCAGCATTTT.

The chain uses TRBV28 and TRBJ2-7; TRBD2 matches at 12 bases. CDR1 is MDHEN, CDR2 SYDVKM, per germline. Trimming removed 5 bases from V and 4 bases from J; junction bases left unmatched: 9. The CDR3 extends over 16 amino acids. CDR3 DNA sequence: TGTGCCAGCAGTCGGCTAGCGGGAGGGCGGAGATACGAGCAGTACTTC. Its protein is CASSRLAGGRRYEQYF.

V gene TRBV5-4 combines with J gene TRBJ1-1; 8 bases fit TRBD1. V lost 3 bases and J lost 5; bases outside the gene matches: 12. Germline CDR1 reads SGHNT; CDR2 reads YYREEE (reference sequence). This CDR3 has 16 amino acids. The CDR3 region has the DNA TGTGCCAGCAGCTCACGTCAGGGGGCGCAGCCGACTGAAGCTTTCTTT. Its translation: CASSSRQGAQPTEAFF. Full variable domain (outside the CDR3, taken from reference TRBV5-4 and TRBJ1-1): ETGVTQSPTHLIKTRGQQVTLRCSSQSGHNTVSWYQQALGQGPQFIFQYYREEENGRGNFPPRFSGLQFPNYSSELNVNALELDDSALYLCASSSRQGAQPTEAFFGQGTRLTVV.

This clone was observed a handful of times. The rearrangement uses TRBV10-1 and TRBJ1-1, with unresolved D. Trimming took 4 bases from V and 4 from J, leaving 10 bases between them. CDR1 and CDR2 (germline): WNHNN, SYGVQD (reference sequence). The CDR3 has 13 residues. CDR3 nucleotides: TGCGCCAGCAGTGGAGACGCCGCCACTGAAGCTTTCTTT. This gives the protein CASSGDAATEAFF.

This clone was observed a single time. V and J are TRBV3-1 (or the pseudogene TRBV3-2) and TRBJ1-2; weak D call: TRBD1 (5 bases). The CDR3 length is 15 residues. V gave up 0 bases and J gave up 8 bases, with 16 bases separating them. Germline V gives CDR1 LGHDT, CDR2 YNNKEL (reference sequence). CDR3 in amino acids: CASSQDWTPSMGYTF. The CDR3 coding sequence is TGTGCCAGCAGCCAAGACTGGACACCCTCGATGGGCTACACCTTC.

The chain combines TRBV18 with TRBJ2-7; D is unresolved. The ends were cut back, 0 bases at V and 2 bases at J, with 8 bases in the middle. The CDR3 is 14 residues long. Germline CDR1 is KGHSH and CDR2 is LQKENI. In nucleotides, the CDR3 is TGTGCCAGCTCACCACCGGTCGCAGCCTACGAGCAGTACTTC. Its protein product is CASSPPVAAYEQYF.

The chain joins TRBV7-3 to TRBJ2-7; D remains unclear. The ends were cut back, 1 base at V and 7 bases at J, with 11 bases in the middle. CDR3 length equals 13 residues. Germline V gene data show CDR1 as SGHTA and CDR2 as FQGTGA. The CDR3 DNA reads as TGTGCCAGCAGCTTAATAGGTTCCGGGGAGCAGTACTTC. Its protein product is CASSLIGSGEQYF.

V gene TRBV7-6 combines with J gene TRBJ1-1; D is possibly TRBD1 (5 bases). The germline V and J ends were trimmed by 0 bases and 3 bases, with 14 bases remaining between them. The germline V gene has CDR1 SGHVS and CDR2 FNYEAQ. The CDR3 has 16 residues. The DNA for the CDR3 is TGTGCCAGCAGCTTAGCTGGCAGGGCAGTGTACACTGAAGCTTTCTTT. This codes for CASSLAGRAVYTEAFF. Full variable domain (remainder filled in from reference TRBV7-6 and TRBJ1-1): GAGVSQSPRYKVTKRGQDVALRCDPISGHVSLYWYRQALGQGPEFLTYFNYEAQQDKSGLPNDRFSAERPEGSISTLTIQRTEQRDSAMYRCASSLAGRAVYTEAFFGQGTRLTVV.

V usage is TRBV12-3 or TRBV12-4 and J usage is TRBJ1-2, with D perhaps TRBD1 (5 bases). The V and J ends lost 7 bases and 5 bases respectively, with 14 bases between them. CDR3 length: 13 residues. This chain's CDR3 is CASKGYRLYGYTF. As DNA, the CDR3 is TGTGCCAGCAAGGGGTACAGGCTATATGGCTACACCTTC.

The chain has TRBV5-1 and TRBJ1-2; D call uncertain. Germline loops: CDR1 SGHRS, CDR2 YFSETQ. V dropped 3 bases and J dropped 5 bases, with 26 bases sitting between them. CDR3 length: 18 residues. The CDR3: CASSSAQDGSLGEYGYTF. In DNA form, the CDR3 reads TGCGCCAGCAGCTCTGCTCAGGACGGTTCTCTCGGGGAATATGGCTACACCTTC.

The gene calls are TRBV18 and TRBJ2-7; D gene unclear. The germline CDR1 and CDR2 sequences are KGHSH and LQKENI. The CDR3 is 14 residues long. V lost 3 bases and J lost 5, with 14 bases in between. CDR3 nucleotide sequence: TGTGCCAGCTCACCGGGGTTATATTCGGACGAGCAGTACTTC. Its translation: CASSPGLYSDEQYF. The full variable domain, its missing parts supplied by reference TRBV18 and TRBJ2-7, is NAGVMQNPRHLVRRRGQEARLRCSPMKGHSHVYWYRQLPEEGLKFMVYLQKENIIDESGMPKERFSAEFPKEGPSILRIQQVVRGDSAAYFCASSPGLYSDEQYFGPGTRLTVT.

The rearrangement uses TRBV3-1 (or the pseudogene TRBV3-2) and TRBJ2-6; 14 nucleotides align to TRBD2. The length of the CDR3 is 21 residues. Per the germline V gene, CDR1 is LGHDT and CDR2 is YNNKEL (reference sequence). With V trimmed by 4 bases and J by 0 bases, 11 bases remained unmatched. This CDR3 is CASSPLGTSGRARSGANVLTF. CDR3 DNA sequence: TGTGCCAGCAGCCCGCTCGGGACTAGCGGGAGAGCACGCTCTGGGGCCAACGTCCTGACTTTC.

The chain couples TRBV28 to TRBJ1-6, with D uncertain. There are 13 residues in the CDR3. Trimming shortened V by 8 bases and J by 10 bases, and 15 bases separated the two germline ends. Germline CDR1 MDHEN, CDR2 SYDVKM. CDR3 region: CASLTGKGSPLHF. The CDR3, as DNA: TGTGCCAGCCTTACCGGGAAAGGATCACCCCTCCACTTT.

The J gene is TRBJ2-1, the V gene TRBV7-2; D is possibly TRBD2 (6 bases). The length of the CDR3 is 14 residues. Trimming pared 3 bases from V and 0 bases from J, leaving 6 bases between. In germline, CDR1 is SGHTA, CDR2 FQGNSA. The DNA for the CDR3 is TGTGCCAGCAGCTTCGGGGGCTCCTACAATGAGCAGTTCTTC. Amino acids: CASSFGGSYNEQFF.

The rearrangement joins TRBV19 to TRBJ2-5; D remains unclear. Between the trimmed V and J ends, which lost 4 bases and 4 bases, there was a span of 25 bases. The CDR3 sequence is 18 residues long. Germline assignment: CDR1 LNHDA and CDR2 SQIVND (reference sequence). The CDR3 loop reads CASSTRYSAIPLGETQYF. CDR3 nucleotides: TGTGCCAGTAGTACCCGGTACAGCGCCATACCCCTGGGAGAGACCCAGTACTTC.

CDR3 loop: CASSPPPAGPTTTEAFF. CDR3 nucleotides: TGTGCCAGCAGCCCACCTCCCGCGGGGCCAACTACGACTGAAGCTTTCTTT. The J gene is TRBJ1-1, the V gene TRBV7-9, with a tentative D call TRBD1 (5 bases). Trimming pared 5 bases from V and 5 bases from J, leaving 24 bases between. Germline V CDR1 and CDR2: SEHNR, FQNEAQ (reference sequence). This CDR3 has 17 amino acids.